The present TCR beta chain was sequenced within a study of control samples from healthy donors and cancer patients. Trimming cost V 6 bases and J 4 bases; bases outside gene matches: 4. This CDR3 region has 13 residues. The germline gives CDR1 MDHEN, CDR2 SYDVKM. The table came from immunoSEQ multiplex PCR; TCRdb's copy has only in-frame clones and leaves some out. The sample lists about 100,000 clones, roughly 90% seen once, with approximately 7.8% in the top ten. Sequenced sample: blood. This chain joins TRBV28 and TRBJ1-1; 8 positions agree with TRBD1. The receptor comes from a man aged 25-45 years in good health. CDR3 loop: CASSPTGATEAFF. The CDR3 DNA reads TGTGCCAGCAGCCCGACAGGGGCCACTGAAGCTTTCTTT.